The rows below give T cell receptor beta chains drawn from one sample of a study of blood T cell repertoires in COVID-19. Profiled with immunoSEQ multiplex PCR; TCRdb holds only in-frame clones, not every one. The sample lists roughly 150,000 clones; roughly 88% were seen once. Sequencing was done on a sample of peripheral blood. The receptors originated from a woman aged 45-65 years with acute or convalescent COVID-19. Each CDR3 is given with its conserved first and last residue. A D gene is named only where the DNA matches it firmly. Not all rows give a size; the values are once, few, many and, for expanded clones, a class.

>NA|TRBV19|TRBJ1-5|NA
CASKNRVGTNNQPQHF
TGTGCCAGTAAAAACAGGGTTGGCACTAACAATCAGCCCCAGCATTTT
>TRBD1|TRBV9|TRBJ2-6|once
CASSATGSGANVLTF
TGTGCCAGCAGCGCGACAGGGAGTGGGGCCAACGTCCTGACTTTC
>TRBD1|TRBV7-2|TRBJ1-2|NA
CASSLAGTEDYGYTF
TGTGCCAGCAGCTTAGCGGGGACAGAGGACTATGGCTACACCTTC
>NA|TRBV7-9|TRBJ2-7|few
CASSLDLTGYYEQYF
TGTGCCAGCAGCTTAGATCTTACAGGGTACTACGAGCAGTACTTC
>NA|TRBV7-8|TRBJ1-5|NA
CASSRSLSYSNQPQHF
TGTGCCAGCAGCAGAAGCCTATCTTATAGCAATCAGCCCCAGCATTTT
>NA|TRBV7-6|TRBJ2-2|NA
CASSSLPGGTALAGELFF
TGTGCCAGCAGCTCGCTACCCGGCGGGACAGCCCTAGCCGGGGAGCTGTTTTTT
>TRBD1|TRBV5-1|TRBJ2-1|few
CASSLGGQDQGEQFF
TGCGCCAGCAGCTTGGGGGGACAGGATCAGGGTGAGCAGTTCTTC
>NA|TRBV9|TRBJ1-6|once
CASSGGINSPLHF
TGTGCCAGCAGCGGAGGAATTAATTCACCCCTCCACTTT
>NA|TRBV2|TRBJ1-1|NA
CASRITGNTEAFF
TGTGCCAGCCGTATCACAGGGAACACTGAAGCTTTCTTT
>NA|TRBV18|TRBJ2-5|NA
CASSPPLAQETQYF
TGTGCCAGCTCACCACCATTGGCACAAGAGACCCAGTACTTC
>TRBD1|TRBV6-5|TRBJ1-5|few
CASSYGTEYNQPQHF
TGTGCCAGCAGTTACGGGACAGAGTACAATCAGCCCCAGCATTTT
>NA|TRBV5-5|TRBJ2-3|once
CASSVGGLDSTDTQYF
TGTGCCAGCAGCGTCGGGGGACTTGATAGCACAGATACGCAGTATTTT
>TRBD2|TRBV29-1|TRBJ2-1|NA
CSVVVLWLAGSYNEQFF
TGCAGCGTTGTTGTCCTCTGGCTAGCGGGCTCCTACAATGAGCAGTTCTTC
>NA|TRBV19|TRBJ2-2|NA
CASSRSPDRGTGELFF
TGTGCCAGTAGTCGCAGCCCTGACCGGGGGACCGGGGAGCTGTTTTTT
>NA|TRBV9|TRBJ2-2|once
CASSVYGGNPGELFF
TGTGCCAGCAGCGTATATGGAGGGAATCCCGGGGAGCTGTTTTTT
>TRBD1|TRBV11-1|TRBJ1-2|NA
CASSQTGGAGYGYTF
TGTGCCAGCAGCCAAACAGGGGGCGCGGGCTATGGCTACACCTTC
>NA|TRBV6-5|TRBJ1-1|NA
CASSRQNFYTEAFF
TGTGCCAGCAGTAGACAGAATTTCTACACTGAAGCTTTCTTT
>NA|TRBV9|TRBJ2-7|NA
CASSVGGLSYEQYF
TGTGCCAGCAGCGTAGGAGGACTCTCCTACGAGCAGTACTTC
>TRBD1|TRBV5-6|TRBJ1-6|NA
CASSTRTGPNSPLHF
TGTGCCAGCAGCACCAGGACAGGGCCTAATTCACCCCTCCACTTT
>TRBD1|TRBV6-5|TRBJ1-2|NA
CASSYSQGAGYGYTF
TGTGCCAGCAGTTACTCACAGGGGGCCGGCTATGGCTACACCTTC
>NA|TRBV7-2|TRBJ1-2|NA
CASSPWGVSVTKIEGYTF
TGTGCCAGCAGCCCGTGGGGGGTTTCGGTCACTAAGATTGAGGGCTACACCTTC
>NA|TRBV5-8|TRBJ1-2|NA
CATTPLGPGGYTF
TGTGCCACCACTCCGTTGGGCCCCGGAGGCTACACCTTC
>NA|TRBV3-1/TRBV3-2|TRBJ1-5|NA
CASSQAGILQPQHF
TGTGCCAGCAGCCAAGCAGGGATCCTCCAGCCCCAGCATTTT
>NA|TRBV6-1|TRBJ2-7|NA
CASSEGWASVQQYF
TGTGCCAGCAGTGAAGGCTGGGCTTCTGTTCAGCAGTACTTC
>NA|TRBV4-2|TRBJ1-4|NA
CASSQEDGAGHEKLFF
TGTGCCAGCAGCCAAGAAGATGGGGCAGGGCACGAAAAACTGTTTTTT
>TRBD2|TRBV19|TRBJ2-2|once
CASSTPLSGGNTGELFF
TGTGCCAGTAGTACCCCCCTCAGCGGGGGGAACACCGGGGAGCTGTTTTTT
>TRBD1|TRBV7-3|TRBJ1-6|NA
CASSFIGQGGAYNSPLHF
TGTGCCAGCAGCTTTATCGGACAGGGAGGCGCCTATAATTCACCCCTCCACTTT
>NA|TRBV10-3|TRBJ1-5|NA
CAISGKQGNSNQPQHF
TGTGCCATCAGTGGGAAGCAGGGAAATAGCAATCAGCCCCAGCATTTT
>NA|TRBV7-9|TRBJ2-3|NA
CASRPLKGGTTDTQYF
TGTGCCAGCAGACCACTAAAGGGAGGAACTACAGATACGCAGTATTTT
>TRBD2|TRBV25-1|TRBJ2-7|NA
CASSEGGVYEQYF
TGTGCCAGCAGTGAAGGGGGGGTCTACGAGCAGTACTTC
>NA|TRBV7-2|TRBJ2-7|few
CASSSQGLVYEQYF
TGTGCCAGCAGCTCCCAGGGACTGGTCTACGAGCAGTACTTC
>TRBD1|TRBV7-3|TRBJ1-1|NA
CASSSTEIGAGGTGAEAFF
TGTGCCAGCAGCTCAACCGAAATAGGGGCAGGGGGAACAGGCGCTGAAGCTTTCTTT
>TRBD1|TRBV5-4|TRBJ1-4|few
CASSMTSAGGAGEKLFF
TGTGCCAGCAGCATGACGTCGGCAGGGGGCGCCGGTGAAAAACTGTTTTTT
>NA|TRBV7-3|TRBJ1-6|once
CASSQTRGSPLHF
TGTGCCAGCAGCCAAACAAGGGGTTCACCCCTCCACTTT
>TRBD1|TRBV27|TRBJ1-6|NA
CASSLFGTGENSPLHF
TGTGCCAGCAGTTTATTTGGGACAGGGGAAAATTCACCCCTCCACTTT
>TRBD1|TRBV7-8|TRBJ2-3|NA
CASSSGGSRGTDTQYF
TGTGCCAGCAGCTCAGGGGGTTCAAGGGGGACAGATACGCAGTATTTT
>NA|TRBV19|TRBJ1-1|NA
CASSRAARTEAFF
TGTGCCAGTAGTAGGGCAGCCCGGACTGAAGCTTTCTTT
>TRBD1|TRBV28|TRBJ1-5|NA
CASTSGQGPSSNQPQHF
TGTGCCAGCACCTCCGGACAGGGTCCCTCGAGCAATCAGCCCCAGCATTTT
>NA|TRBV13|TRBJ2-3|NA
CASSLPVSGLVTDTQYF
TGTGCCAGCAGCTTACCCGTAAGCGGTCTTGTTACAGATACGCAGTATTTT
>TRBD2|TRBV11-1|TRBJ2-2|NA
CASSPAGLANTGELFF
TGTGCCAGCAGCCCAGCGGGACTAGCGAACACCGGGGAGCTGTTTTTT
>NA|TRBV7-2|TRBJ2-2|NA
CASSTPNTGELFF
TGTGCCAGCAGCACACCGAACACCGGGGAGCTGTTTTTT
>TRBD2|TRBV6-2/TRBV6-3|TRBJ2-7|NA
CASIPAGGKYEQYF
TGTGCCAGCATCCCAGCGGGAGGGAAGTACGAGCAGTACTTC
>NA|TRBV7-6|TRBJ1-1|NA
CASSFGSGASETEAFF
TGTGCCAGCAGCTTCGGTTCAGGGGCCTCAGAGACTGAAGCTTTCTTT
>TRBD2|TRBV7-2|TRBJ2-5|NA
CASSLAVAGGQETQYF
TGTGCCAGCAGCTTAGCGGTAGCGGGGGGCCAAGAGACCCAGTACTTC
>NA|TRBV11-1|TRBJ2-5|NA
CASSLLGRNQETQYF
TGTGCCAGCAGCTTATTAGGGAGGAATCAAGAGACCCAGTACTTC
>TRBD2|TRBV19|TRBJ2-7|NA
CASSFRREGSYEQYF
TGTGCCAGTAGTTTTCGGCGGGAGGGAAGCTACGAGCAGTACTTC
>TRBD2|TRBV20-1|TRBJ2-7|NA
CSARAELAGAF
TGCAGTGCTAGAGCCGAACTAGCGGGCGCCTTC
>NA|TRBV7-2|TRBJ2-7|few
CASSLEDGRTAEQYF
TGTGCCAGCAGCTTAGAGGACGGGAGAACGGCCGAGCAGTACTTC
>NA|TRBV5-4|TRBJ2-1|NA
CASSRDSNEQFF
TGTGCCAGCAGCCGGGACTCCAATGAGCAGTTCTTC
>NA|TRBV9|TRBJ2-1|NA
CASSVGRSSNEQFF
TGTGCCAGCAGCGTAGGTAGGAGTTCTAATGAGCAGTTCTTC
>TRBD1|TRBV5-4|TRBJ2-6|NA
CASGQGTGANVLTF
TGTGCCAGCGGACAGGGGACTGGGGCCAACGTCCTGACTTTC
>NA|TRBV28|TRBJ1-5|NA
CASSPGQFHQPQHF
TGTGCCAGCAGTCCCGGACAGTTTCATCAGCCCCAGCATTTT
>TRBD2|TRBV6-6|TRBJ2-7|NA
CASSLRTSGTVSSYEQYF
TGTGCCAGCAGTCTAAGGACTAGCGGGACAGTGTCTTCGTACGAGCAGTACTTC
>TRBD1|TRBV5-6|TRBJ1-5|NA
CASSHRTGYQPQHF
TGTGCCAGCAGCCATCGGACAGGATATCAGCCCCAGCATTTT
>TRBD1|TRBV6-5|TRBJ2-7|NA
CASRLPGQGDEQYF
TGTGCCAGCAGATTACCGGGACAGGGGGACGAGCAGTACTTC
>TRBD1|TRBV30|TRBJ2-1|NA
CAWSGTGIYNEQFF
TGTGCCTGGAGCGGGACAGGGATTTACAATGAGCAGTTCTTC
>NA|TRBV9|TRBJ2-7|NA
CASSAEPSYEQYF
TGTGCCAGCAGCGCAGAACCTTCCTACGAGCAGTACTTC
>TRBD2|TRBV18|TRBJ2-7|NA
CASSPSSGGYEQYF
TGTGCCAGCTCACCATCCAGCGGGGGGTACGAGCAGTACTTC
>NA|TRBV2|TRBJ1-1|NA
CASRTDLNTEAFF
TGTGCCAGCAGGACAGATTTGAACACTGAAGCTTTCTTT
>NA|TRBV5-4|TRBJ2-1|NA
CASSADSVVYNEQFF
TGTGCCAGCAGCGCGGACAGCGTTGTCTACAATGAGCAGTTCTTC